Described below is a single T cell receptor (beta chain) sequence and its context. Trimming cost V 4 bases and J 7 bases; bases outside gene matches: 9. This CDR3 contains 15 residues. The germline V gene encodes CDR1 MNHEY and CDR2 SVGEGT. This entry comes from a study of blood T cell repertoires in COVID-19. About the research overall: Both acute and convalescent COVID-19 samples were obtained from the United States, Italy and Spain. Sources were T cells, B-cell-depleted T cells, or PBMCs; the material itself was cDNA or gDNA.

Original processing methods: Reference gene primer amplification yielded estimated nucleated cell counts. This table comes from immunoSEQ multiplex PCR, and its TCRdb copy is limited to in-frame clones, with some not included. The V and J calls and clone size are taken from that table; D and trimming were inferred from the DNA. The sample lists about 240,000 clones; about 87% were seen once. The rearrangement links TRBV6-2 or TRBV6-3 to TRBJ2-1; 8 positions agree with TRBD2. The sample consisted of peripheral blood. This TCR was recovered from a woman aged 70-85 years with active or convalescent COVID-19. CDR3 protein: CASSSLAGALNEQFF. DNA of the CDR3: TGTGCCAGCAGTTCTCTAGCGGGCGCCCTAAATGAGCAGTTCTTC.